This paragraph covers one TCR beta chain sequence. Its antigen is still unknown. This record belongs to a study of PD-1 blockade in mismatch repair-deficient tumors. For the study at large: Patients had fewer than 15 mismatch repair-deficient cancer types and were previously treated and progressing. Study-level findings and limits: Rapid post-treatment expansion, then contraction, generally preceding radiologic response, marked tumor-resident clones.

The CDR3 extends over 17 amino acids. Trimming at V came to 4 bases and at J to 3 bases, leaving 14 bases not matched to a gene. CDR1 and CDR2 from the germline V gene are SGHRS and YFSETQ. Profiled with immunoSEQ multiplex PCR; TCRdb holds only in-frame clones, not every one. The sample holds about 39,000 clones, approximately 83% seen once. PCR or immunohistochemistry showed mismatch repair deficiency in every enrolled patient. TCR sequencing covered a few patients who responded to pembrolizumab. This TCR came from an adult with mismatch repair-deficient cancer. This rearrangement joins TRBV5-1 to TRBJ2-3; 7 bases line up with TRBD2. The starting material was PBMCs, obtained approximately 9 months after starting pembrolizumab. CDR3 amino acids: CASSPPGVRERTDTQYF. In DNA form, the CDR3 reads TGCGCCAGCAGCCCGCCTGGGGTGCGGGAGAGGACAGATACGCAGTATTTT.